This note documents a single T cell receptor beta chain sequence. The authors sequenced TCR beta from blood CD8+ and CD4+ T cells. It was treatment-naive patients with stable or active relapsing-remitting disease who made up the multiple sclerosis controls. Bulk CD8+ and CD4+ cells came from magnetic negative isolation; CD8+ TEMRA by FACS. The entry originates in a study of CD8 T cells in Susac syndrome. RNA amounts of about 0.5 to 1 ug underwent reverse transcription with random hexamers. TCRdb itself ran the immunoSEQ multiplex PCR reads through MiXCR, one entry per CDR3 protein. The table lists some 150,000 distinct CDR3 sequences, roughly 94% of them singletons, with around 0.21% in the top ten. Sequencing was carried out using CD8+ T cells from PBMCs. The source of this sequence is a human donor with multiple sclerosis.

CDR3 loop: CSARDRHSKSIDYYEQYF. The CDR3 DNA sequence: TGCAGTGCTAGAGATCGACACAGCAAATCGATTGATTACTACGAGCAGTACTTC. The chain combines TRBV20-1 with TRBJ2-7; D not certain. V was pared by 0 bases and J by 3 bases, with 24 bases between. From germline, CDR1 is DFQATT and CDR2 SNEGSKA (reference sequence). The CDR3 has 18 residues.